The clone carrying this T cell receptor (beta chain) showed up many times. Its specificity is not known. The data were taken from a study of early T cells in non-severe SARS-CoV-2 infection. Study-level information: With bulk RNA from unsorted whole blood as input, sequencing yielded unpaired chains.

General study results and limits: In VDJdb matching, anti-spike CD8 responses were favored while private and CD4 specificities went missing.

Germline loops: CDR1 MNHNY, CDR2 SVGAGI (reference sequence). Losses at the gene ends were 4 bases for V and 3 bases for J; bases not matched to a gene: 3. This CDR3 has 14 residues. Attached unique molecular identifiers marked individual cDNA molecules. TCRdb recomputed calls from the 5' RACE reads with MiXCR, one row per CDR3 protein. This sample has roughly 50,000 distinct CDR3 sequences, with 7% to 8% found just once. This chain joins TRBV6-6 and TRBJ1-5, with 7 bases lining up with TRBD1. Specimen: whole blood. The source is an adult who was a healthcare worker with PCR-confirmed SARS-CoV-2 infection or an uninfected control (not recorded which). The CDR3 nucleotides read TGTGCCAGCAGTTGGGACAGAAACAATCAGCCCCAGCATTTT. It translates to CASSWDRNNQPQHF.